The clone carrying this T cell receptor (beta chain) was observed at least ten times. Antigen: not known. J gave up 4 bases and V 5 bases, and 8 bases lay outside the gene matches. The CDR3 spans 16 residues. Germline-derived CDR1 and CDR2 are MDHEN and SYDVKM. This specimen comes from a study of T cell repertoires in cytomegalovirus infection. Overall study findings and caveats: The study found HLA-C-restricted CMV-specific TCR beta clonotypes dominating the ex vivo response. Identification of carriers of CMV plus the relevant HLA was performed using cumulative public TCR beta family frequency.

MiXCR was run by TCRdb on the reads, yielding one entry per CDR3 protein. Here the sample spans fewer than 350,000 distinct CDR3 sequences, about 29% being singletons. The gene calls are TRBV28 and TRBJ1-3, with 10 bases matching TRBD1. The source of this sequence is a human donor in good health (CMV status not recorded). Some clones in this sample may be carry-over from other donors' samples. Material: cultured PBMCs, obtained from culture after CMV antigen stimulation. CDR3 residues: CASSPRQGASGNTIYF. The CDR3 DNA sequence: TGTGCCAGCAGTCCCAGACAGGGGGCGTCAGGAAACACCATATATTTT.